This T cell receptor (beta chain) was captured by sequencing in a study of glioma-infiltrating T cells after dendritic cell vaccination. Regarding time point: after dendritic cell vaccination, including at tumor progression/relapse. The table lists this clone with a few counts. Clones were sequenced by immunoSEQ multiplex PCR, and TCRdb holds only the in-frame ones, with some missing. The table records about 82,000 clones, roughly four fifths of them present only once. Trimming pared 4 bases from V and 6 bases from J, leaving 7 bases between. CDR1 SEHNR and CDR2 FQNEAQ come from the germline V gene (reference sequence). The CDR3 consists of 11 residues.

The receptor's source is a human donor with glioblastoma. The sample consisted of blood, taken after dendritic cell vaccination. The chain uses TRBV7-9 and TRBJ2-7; weak D call: TRBD2 (5 bases). CDR3: CASSWESEQYF. CDR3 in DNA: TGTGCCAGCAGCTGGGAGTCCGAGCAGTACTTC.